The sample holds many counts of the clone carrying this TCR beta chain. Its cognate antigen is unknown. This entry belongs to a study of T-cell reconstitution after alpha-beta-depleted transplantation in children. The trim removed 4 bases at V and 3 bases at J, leaving 12 bases unmatched. Germline CDR1 reads SGHVS; CDR2 reads FQNEAQ. The CDR3 is 17 amino acids. Construction of the TCRbeta library involved unique molecular identifiers. TCRdb redid the calling of the PCR reads with MiXCR, one entry per CDR3 protein. The data show about 200,000 distinct CDR3 sequences, roughly 6.3% seen once. The study's findings and limits: For some patients, TCRbeta diversity was high at day 60 because of recipient T cells and thymic progenitors that survived. Newly generated T cells supplied most T-cell counts and diversity one year post-transplant. Several hundred expanded graft clones reportedly were the source of alpha-beta T cells about two months after transplant.

The TCR sequence derives from a girl less than two years old with combined immunodeficiency, due to receive a stem cell transplant. Material: PBMCs, obtained before TCRalphabeta/CD19-depleted stem cell transplant. This chain uses TRBV7-8 with TRBJ2-1, with TRBD2 matching 7 bases. As DNA, the CDR3 is TGTGCCAGCAGCTCGCACCTTAGCGGGCCCATCTACAATGAGCAGTTCTTC. This gives the protein CASSSHLSGPIYNEQFF.